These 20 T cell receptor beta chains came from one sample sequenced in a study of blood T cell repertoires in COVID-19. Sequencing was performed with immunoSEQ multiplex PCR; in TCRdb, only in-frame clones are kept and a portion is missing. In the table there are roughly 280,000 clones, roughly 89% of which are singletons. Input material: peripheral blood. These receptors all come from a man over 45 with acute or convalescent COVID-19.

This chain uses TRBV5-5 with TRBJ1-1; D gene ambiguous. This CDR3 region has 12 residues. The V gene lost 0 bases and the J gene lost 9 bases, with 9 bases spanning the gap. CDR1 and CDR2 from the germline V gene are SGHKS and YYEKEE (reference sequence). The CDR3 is CASSLDAGKAFF. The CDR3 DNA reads TGTGCCAGCAGCTTGGATGCGGGCAAAGCTTTCTTT.

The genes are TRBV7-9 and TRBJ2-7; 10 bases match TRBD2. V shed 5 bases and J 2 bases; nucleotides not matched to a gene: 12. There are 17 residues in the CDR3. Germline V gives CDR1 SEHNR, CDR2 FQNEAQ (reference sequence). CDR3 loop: CASSPGRASGGAYEQYF. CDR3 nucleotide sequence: TGTGCCAGCAGCCCCGGGAGGGCTAGCGGGGGAGCCTACGAGCAGTACTTC.

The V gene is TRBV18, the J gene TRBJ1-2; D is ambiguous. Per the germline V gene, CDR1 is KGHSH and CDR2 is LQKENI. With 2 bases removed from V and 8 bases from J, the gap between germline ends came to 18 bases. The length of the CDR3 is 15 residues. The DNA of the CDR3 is TGTGCCAGCTCACCATCTACCAAGGCGGATCTAGGCTACACCTTC. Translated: CASSPSTKADLGYTF. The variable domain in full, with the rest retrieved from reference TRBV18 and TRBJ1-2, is NAGVMQNPRHLVRRRGQEARLRCSPMKGHSHVYWYRQLPEEGLKFMVYLQKENIIDESGMPKERFSAEFPKEGPSILRIQQVVRGDSAAYFCASSPSTKADLGYTFGSGTRLTVV.

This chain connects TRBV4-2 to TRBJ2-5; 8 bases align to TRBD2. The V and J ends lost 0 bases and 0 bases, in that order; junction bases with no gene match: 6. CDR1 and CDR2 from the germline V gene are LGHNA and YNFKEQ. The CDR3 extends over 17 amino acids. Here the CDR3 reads CASSQDPAGAHQETQYF. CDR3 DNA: TGTGCCAGCAGCCAAGATCCAGCGGGGGCCCACCAAGAGACCCAGTACTTC.

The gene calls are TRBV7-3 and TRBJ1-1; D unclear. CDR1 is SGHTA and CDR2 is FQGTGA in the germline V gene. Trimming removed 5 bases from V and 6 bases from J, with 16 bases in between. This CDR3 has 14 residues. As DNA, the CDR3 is TGTGCCAGCAGCCCCGACCCGAGGGTCCCTGAAGCTTTCTTT. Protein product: CASSPDPRVPEAFF.

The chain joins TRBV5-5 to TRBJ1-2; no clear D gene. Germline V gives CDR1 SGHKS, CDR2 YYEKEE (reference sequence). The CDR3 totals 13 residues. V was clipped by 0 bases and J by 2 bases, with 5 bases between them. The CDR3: CASSLAENYGYTF. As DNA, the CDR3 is TGTGCCAGCAGCTTGGCTGAGAACTATGGCTACACCTTC.

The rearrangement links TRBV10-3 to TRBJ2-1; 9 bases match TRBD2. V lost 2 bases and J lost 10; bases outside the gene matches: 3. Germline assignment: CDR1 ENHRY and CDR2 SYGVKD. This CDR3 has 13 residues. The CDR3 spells CAISEGSGGEQFF. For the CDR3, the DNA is TGTGCCATCAGTGAGGGGAGCGGGGGGGAGCAGTTCTTC.

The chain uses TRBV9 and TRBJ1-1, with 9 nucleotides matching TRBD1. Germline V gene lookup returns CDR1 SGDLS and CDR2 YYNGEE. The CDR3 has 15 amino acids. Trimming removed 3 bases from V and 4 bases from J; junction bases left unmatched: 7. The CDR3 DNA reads TGTGCCAGCAGCGCTACAGGGGGCGCGGGCACTGAAGCTTTCTTT. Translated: CASSATGGAGTEAFF.

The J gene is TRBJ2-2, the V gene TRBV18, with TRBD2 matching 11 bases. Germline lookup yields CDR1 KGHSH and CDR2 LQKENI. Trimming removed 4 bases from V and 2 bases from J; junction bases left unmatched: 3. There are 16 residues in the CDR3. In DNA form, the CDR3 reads TGTGCCAGCTCACTGGGACTAGCGGTTAACACCGGGGAGCTGTTTTTT. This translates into CASSLGLAVNTGELFF.

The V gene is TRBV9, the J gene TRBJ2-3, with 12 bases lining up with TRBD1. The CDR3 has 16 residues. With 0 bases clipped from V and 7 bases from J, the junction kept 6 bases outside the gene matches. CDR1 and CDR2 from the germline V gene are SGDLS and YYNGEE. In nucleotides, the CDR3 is TGTGCCAGCAGCGTAGCGGGACAGGGGGCCTATTATACGCAGTATTTT. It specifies CASSVAGQGAYYTQYF.

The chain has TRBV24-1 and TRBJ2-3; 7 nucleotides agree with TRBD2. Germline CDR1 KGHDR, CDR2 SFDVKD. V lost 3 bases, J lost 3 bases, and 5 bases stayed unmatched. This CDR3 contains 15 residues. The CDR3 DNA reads TGTGCCACCAGTGATCCCAGGGAGGGTACAGATACGCAGTATTTT. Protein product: CATSDPREGTDTQYF.

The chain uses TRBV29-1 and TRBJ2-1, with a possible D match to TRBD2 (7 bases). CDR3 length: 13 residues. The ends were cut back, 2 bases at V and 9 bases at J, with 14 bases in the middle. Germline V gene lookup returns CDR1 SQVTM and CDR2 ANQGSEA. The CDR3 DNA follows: TGCAGCGTTGAAACAGGGAGGGACGGTGAGCAGTTCTTC. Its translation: CSVETGRDGEQFF.

The CDR3 reads CASSHRGDYGYTF. CDR3 coding DNA: TGTGCCAGCAGCCACAGGGGCGACTATGGCTACACCTTC. V and J are TRBV3-1 (or the pseudogene TRBV3-2) and TRBJ1-2; D possibly corresponds to TRBD1 (6 bases). The length of the CDR3 is 13 residues. The germline V gene has CDR1 LGHDT and CDR2 YNNKEL (reference sequence). Trimming removed 3 bases from V and 3 bases from J, with 8 bases in between.

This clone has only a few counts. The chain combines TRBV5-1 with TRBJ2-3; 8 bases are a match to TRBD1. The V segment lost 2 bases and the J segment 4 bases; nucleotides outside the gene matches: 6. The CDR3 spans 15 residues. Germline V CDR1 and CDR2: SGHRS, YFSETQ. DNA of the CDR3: TGCGCCAGCAGCTTCCGGACAGGGAAGTCAGATACGCAGTATTTT. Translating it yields CASSFRTGKSDTQYF.

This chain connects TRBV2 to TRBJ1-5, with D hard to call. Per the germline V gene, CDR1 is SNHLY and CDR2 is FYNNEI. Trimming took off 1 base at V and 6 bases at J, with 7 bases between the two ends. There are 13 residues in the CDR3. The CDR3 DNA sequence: TGTGCCAGCAGTGAAGGGGGAGGTCAGCCCCAGCATTTT. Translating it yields CASSEGGGQPQHF.

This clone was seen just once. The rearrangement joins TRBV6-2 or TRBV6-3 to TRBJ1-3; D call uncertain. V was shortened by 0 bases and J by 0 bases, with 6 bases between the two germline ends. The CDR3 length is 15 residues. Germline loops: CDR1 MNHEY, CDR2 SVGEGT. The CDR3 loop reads CASSYSGSSGNTIYF. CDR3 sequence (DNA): TGTGCCAGCAGTTACTCGGGCAGCTCTGGAAACACCATATATTTT.

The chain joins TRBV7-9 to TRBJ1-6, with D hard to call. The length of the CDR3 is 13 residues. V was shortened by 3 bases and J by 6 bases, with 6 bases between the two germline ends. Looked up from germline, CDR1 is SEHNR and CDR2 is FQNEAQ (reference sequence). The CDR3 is CASSLSGNSPLHF. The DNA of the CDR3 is TGTGCCAGCAGCTTGAGTGGTAATTCACCCCTCCACTTT. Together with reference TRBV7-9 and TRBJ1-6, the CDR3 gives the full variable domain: DTGVSQNPRHKITKRGQNVTFRCDPISEHNRLYWYRQTLGQGPEFLTYFQNEAQLEKSRLLSDRFSAERPKGSFSTLEIQRTEQGDSAMYLCASSLSGNSPLHFGNGTRLTVT.

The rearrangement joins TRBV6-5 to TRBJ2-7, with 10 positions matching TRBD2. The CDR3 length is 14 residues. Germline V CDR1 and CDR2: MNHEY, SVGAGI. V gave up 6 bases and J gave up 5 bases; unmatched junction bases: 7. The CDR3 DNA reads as TGTGCCAGCAGCTCAGCGGGGGGGCCCCACGAGCAGTACTTC. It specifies CASSSAGGPHEQYF.

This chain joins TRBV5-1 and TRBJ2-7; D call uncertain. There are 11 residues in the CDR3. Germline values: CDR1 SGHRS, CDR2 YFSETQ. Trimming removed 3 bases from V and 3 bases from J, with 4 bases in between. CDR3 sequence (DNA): TGCGCCAGCAGCTCGGTCTACGAGCAGTACTTC. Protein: CASSSVYEQYF.

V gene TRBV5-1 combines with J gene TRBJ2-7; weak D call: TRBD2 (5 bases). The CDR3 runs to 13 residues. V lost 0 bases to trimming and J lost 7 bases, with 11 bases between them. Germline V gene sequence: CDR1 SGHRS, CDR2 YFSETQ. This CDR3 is CASSLERGREQYF. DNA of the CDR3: TGCGCCAGCAGCTTGGAGCGCGGGCGGGAGCAGTACTTC. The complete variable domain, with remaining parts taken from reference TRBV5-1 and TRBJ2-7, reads KAGVTQTPRYLIKTRGQQVTLSCSPISGHRSVSWYQQTPGQGLQFLFEYFSETQRNKGNFPGRFSGRQFSNSRSEMNVSTLELGDSALYLCASSLERGREQYFGPGTRLTVT.